This T cell receptor (beta chain) derives from a study of blood T cell repertoires in COVID-19. The overall study: The origin of the acute and convalescent COVID-19 samples was the United States, Italy and Spain. PBMCs, B-cell-depleted T cells, or T cells provided the cDNA or gDNA that made up the material.

This clone is a singleton in its sample. J was trimmed by 0 bases and V by 7 bases; bases with no gene match: 7. The CDR3 totals 15 residues. In germline, CDR1 is SEHNR, CDR2 FQNEAQ (reference sequence). In the source study's methods: Amplifying reference gene primers gave estimates of nucleated cell counts. The table came from immunoSEQ multiplex PCR; TCRdb's copy has only in-frame clones and leaves some out. V and J calls plus clone size are reproduced from that table; the DNA served to infer D and trimming. The table records about 120,000 clones, roughly four fifths of them present only once. This TCR came from a man aged 45-60 years with acute or convalescent COVID-19. The specimen was peripheral blood. This sequence joins TRBV7-9 and TRBJ1-1, with 8 positions matching TRBD1. CDR3 DNA sequence: TGTGCCAGCAACCCGGCAGGGGGCATGAACACTGAAGCTTTCTTT. Protein sequence: CASNPAGGMNTEAFF.